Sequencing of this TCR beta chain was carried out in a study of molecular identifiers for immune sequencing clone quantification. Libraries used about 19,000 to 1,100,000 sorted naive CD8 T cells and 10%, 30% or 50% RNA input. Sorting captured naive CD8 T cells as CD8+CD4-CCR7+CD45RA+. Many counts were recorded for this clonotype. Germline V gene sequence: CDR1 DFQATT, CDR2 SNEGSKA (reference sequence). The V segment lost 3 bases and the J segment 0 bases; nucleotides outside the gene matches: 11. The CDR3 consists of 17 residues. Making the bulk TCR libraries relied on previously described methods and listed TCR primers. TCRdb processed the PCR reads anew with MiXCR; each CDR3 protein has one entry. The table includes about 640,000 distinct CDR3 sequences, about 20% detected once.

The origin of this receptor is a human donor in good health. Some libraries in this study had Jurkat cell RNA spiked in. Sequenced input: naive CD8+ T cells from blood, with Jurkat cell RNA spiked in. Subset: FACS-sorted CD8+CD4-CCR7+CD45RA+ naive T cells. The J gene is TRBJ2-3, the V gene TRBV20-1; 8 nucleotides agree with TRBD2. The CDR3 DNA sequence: TGCAGTGCTAGGCCCGGAACTAGCGGTTCTAGCACAGATACGCAGTATTTT. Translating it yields CSARPGTSGSSTDTQYF.